A single T cell receptor (beta chain) is shown here with its context. Its antigen has not been determined. Nothing much larger sits one base from this clone, and base qualities are not available. The data originate from a study of blood T cell repertoires in COVID-19 (dated by TCRdb to between 2020 and 2021). Regarding the study in general: The collaborator samples originated in the United States, Italy and Spain and spanned the acute and convalescent phases of COVID-19. The repertoires were made available in a free public database intended to serve as a resource for research on the immune response to SARS-CoV-2. Where available, HLA class I and class II types were obtained from metadata supplied by the sample provider rather than from assay-based typing. Deeply sampled blood TCRbeta repertoires from subjects exposed to, actively infected with, or recovered from COVID-19 were included in the dataset. The material from the prospective study consisted of cDNA or gDNA derived from T cells, B-cell-depleted T cells, or PBMCs. The samples were drawn from two sources: the first 160 participants of the ongoing ImmuneRACE study, and fewer than 1,500 subjects contributed by 6 global collaborators. The sample metadata nearly always contained a de-identified subject ID, COVID-19 status, age in years and sex.

What the research found in general, with its limitations: Clinical and demographic metadata were provided uncurated, with the amount varying by source and participant.

TCRbeta CDR3 regions were amplified from genomic DNA using the immunoSEQ Assay, a bias-controlled multiplex PCR. Concerning the study's data processing: Nucleated cell counts per sample were estimated from amplification of reference gene primers within the assay. To quantify the absolute abundance of each unique TCRbeta CDR3 rearrangement, sequence reads were collapsed and filtered. For each sample, productive Simpson clonality was calculated as the square root of Simpson's diversity index across productive rearrangements. What TCRdb holds here is the immuneACCESS table cut down to in-frame rearrangements. Part of the clones is not present; checked against another copy, under half of the missing clones reflect an unresolved V gene, and the others are unexplained. From that table come the V and J calls and clone size; the DNA was used to work out D and trimming. The sample includes tens of thousands of clones, with approximately 86% observed a single time. The leading ten clones occupy 10% to 15% of the sample.

Each collaborating institution followed its own protocols to collect whole blood in K2EDTA tubes. Collaborator samples were shipped for TCRbeta analysis as frozen whole blood, isolated PBMCs, or DNA extracted from either sample type. The clonotype was recovered from a man between 70 and 80 years old with active COVID-19. Sequenced material: peripheral blood.

The nucleotide sequence reads as follows: TGTGCCAGCAGCAATGGGTGGGGGGGAGCTGGGGCCAACGTCCTGACTTTC. This gives the protein CASSNGWGGAGANVLTF. The chain is assembled from TRBV21-1 and TRBJ2-6; TRBD2 is the table's D call and was not checked against the DNA. TRBV21-1 is flagged as a pseudogene. The CDR3 goes from the cysteine to the phenylalanine over 17 residues. Left in the record is the CDR3 DNA by itself, 51 bases read in frame from the first base.